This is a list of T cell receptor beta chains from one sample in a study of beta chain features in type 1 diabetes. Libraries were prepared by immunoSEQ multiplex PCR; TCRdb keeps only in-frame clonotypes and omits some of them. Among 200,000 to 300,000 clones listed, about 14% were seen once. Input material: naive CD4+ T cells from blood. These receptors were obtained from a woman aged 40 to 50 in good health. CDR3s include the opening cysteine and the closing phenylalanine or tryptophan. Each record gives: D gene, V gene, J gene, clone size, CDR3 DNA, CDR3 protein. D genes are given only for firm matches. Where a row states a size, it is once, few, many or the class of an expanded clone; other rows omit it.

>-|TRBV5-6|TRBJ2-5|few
TGTGCCAGCAGCTTCAGGGTCGTGCAAGAGACCCAGTACTTC
CASSFRVVQETQYF
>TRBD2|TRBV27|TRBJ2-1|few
TGTGCCAGCAGTTTGGTTAGCGGGGGGGCTGAGCAGTTCTTC
CASSLVSGGAEQFF
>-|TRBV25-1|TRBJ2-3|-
TGTGCCAGCAGTGAATCGCGTATCACAGATACGCAGTATTTT
CASSESRITDTQYF
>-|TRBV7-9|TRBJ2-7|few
TGTGCCAGCAGCTTCCATGGAGTCCCCCACGAGCAGTACTTC
CASSFHGVPHEQYF
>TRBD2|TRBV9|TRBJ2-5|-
TGTGCCAGCAGCTTGACTAGCGGGGGGCTTCAAGAGACCCAGTACTTC
CASSLTSGGLQETQYF
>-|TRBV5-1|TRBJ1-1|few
TGCGCCAGCACCGACTTTAAAGTCGCTTTCTTT
CASTDFKVAFF
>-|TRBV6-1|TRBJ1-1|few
TGTGCCAGCACTGCTCGGGAGAGGGACCACACTGAAGCTTTCTTT
CASTARERDHTEAFF
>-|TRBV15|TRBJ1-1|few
TGTGCCACCAGCAGAGAAGGGGGCACTGAAGCTTTCTTT
CATSREGGTEAFF
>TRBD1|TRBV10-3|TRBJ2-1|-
TGTGCCATCAGAAGGACAGGGAGCTCCTACAATGAGCAGTTCTTC
CAIRRTGSSYNEQFF
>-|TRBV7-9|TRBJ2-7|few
TGTGCCAGCAGCTTGTTAGGCGACCCACGAGGGCTCGAGCAGTACTTC
CASSLLGDPRGLEQYF
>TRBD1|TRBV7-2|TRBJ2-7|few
TGTGCCAGCAGCTGGACAGGGGGCGACTACGAGCAGTACTTC
CASSWTGGDYEQYF
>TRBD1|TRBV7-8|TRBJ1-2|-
TGTGCCAGCAGCGTGACAGGGATCTATGGCTACACCTTC
CASSVTGIYGYTF
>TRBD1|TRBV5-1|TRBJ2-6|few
TGCGCCAGCACCGACAGGGGGCCTTCTGGGGCCAACGTCCTGACTTTC
CASTDRGPSGANVLTF
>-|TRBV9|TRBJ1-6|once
TGTGCCAGCACCCGAACCCTAGCGGATTCACCCCTCCACTTT
CASTRTLADSPLHF
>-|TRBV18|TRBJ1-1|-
TGTGCCAGCTCACCCGGACACGTCACTGAAGCTTTCTTT
CASSPGHVTEAFF
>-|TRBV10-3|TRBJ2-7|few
TGTGCCATCTTGGACACCCGGGCCTACGAGCAGTACTTC
CAILDTRAYEQYF
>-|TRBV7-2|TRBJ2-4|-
TGTGCCAGCAGCTTAGAGGGCGGGGTGGGAAACATTCAGTACTTC
CASSLEGGVGNIQYF
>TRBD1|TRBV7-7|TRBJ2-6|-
TGTGCCAGCTGGGGATTGGGACAGAAACCCTCTGGGGCCAACGTCCTGACTTTC
CASWGLGQKPSGANVLTF
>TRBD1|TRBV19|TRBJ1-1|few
TGTGCCAGTAGCGACAGGGGGTCGAACACTGAAGCTTTCTTT
CASSDRGSNTEAFF
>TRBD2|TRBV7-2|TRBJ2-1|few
TGTGCCAGCAGCTTAGGGCTAGCGGGGAGGGATGAGCAGTTCTTC
CASSLGLAGRDEQFF
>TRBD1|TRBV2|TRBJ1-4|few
TGTGCCAGCAGGAGGACAGGGGAGTCGTCTAATGAAAAACTGTTTTTT
CASRRTGESSNEKLFF
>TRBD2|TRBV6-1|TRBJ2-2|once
TGTGCCAGCAGTGAGGGACTAGCAGGCACCGGGGAGCTGTTTTTT
CASSEGLAGTGELFF
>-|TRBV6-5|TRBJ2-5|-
TGTGCCAGCAGTTACTCCACTCGTCCTTTACTCGAGACCCAGTACTTC
CASSYSTRPLLETQYF
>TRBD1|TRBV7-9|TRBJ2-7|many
TGTGCCAGCAGCGACTCCGGGACAGTCTACGAGCAGTACTTC
CASSDSGTVYEQYF
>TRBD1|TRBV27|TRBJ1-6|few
TGTGCCAGCAGTGGGGGACAGGGACGTTCACCCCTCCACTTT
CASSGGQGRSPLHF
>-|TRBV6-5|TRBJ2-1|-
TGTGCCAGCAGTCCCCCAAGAAGCTGGAATGAGCAGTTCTTC
CASSPPRSWNEQFF
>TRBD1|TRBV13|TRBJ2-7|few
TGTGCCAGCAGCAAACAGGGGACCTCCTACGAGCAGTACTTC
CASSKQGTSYEQYF
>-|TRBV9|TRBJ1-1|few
TGTGCCAGCAACCGTGGGGGGTTAAACACTGAAGCTTTCTTT
CASNRGGLNTEAFF
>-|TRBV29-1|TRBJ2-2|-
TGCAGCGTTTACGTCCAGGCGAACACCGGGGAGCTGTTTTTT
CSVYVQANTGELFF
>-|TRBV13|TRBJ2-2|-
TGTGCCAGCTTCCACGGGGCGAACACCGGGGAGCTGTTTTTT
CASFHGANTGELFF
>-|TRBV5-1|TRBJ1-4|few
TGCGCCAGCAGCGACCTCGAAACCAGCGGGGAAAAACTGTTTTTT
CASSDLETSGEKLFF
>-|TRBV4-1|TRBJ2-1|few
TGCGCCAGCAGCCAAGATCCCGGAGACAATGAGCAGTTCTTC
CASSQDPGDNEQFF
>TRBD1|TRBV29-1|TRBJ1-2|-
TGCAGCGTTTTCCGGACAGGGGACTATGGCTACACCTTC
CSVFRTGDYGYTF
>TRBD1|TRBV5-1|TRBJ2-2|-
TGCGCCAGCAGCTTCCGGGACAGCTACACCGGGGAGCTGTTTTTT
CASSFRDSYTGELFF
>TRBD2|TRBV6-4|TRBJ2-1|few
TGTGCCAGCAGTGACCCCTATAAGCGGGGGGCTCCATTTAATTACAATGAGCAGTTCTTC
CASSDPYKRGAPFNYNEQFF